These T cell receptor beta chains were read from a single sample in a study of blood T cell repertoires in COVID-19. Repertoires were generated with immunoSEQ multiplex PCR, while TCRdb's copy carries only in-frame clones and drops some. This sample has 350,000 to 400,000 clones, with roughly 89% found just once. Sequenced sample: PBMCs or T cells enriched from blood (not recorded which). Every receptor here comes from a woman younger than 45 who had recovered from COVID-19. CDR3s include the opening cysteine and the closing phenylalanine or tryptophan. The order of the fields is clone size, J gene, V gene, D gene, CDR3 DNA, CDR3 protein. A D gene is named only where the DNA matches it firmly. For some rows the clone size is stated as once, few or many, or as a class when expanded; others skip it.

abundance: -
j_gene: TRBJ1-1
v_gene: TRBV6-5
d_gene: TRBD1
CDR3nt: TGTGCCAGCAGTTACCAGACAGGGGGCGAAGCTTTCTTT
CDR3aa: CASSYQTGGEAFF

abundance: -
j_gene: TRBJ2-2
v_gene: TRBV9
d_gene: TRBD2
CDR3nt: TGTGCCAGCAGCGAAGGACTAGCGGGGCCTCTAAGGAAGGGGGAGCTGTTTTTT
CDR3aa: CASSEGLAGPLRKGELFF

abundance: once
j_gene: TRBJ1-4
v_gene: TRBV6-5
d_gene: -
CDR3nt: TGTGCCAGCAGTACGACAGTAACAAACAATGAAAAACTGTTTTTT
CDR3aa: CASSTTVTNNEKLFF

abundance: -
j_gene: TRBJ2-2
v_gene: TRBV18
d_gene: TRBD1
CDR3nt: TGTGCCAGCAACGGACAGGGGGCGAATAGGGAGCTGTTTTTT
CDR3aa: CASNGQGANRELFF

abundance: -
j_gene: TRBJ1-1
v_gene: TRBV4-2
d_gene: -
CDR3nt: TGTGCCAGCAGCCAAGATCGGGTTGAGGGAGCTTACACTGAAGCTTTCTTT
CDR3aa: CASSQDRVEGAYTEAFF

abundance: -
j_gene: TRBJ2-1
v_gene: TRBV4-3
d_gene: -
CDR3nt: TGCGCCAGCAGCCAAGGGAGTTACAATGAGCAGTTCTTC
CDR3aa: CASSQGSYNEQFF

abundance: few
j_gene: TRBJ2-5
v_gene: TRBV3-1/TRBV3-2
d_gene: TRBD1
CDR3nt: TGTGCCAGCAGCCAAGAAGGAAGGGGGCCGTACCAAGAGACCCAGTACTTC
CDR3aa: CASSQEGRGPYQETQYF

abundance: -
j_gene: TRBJ1-1
v_gene: TRBV5-1
d_gene: TRBD1
CDR3nt: TGCGCCAGCAGCAGCCGGACAGGGCTTGAAGCTTTCTTT
CDR3aa: CASSSRTGLEAFF

abundance: -
j_gene: TRBJ1-1
v_gene: TRBV4-3
d_gene: -
CDR3nt: TGCGCCAGCAGCCAAGATTCCGGTTCGAACACTGAAGCTTTCTTT
CDR3aa: CASSQDSGSNTEAFF

abundance: -
j_gene: TRBJ1-5
v_gene: TRBV2
d_gene: -
CDR3nt: TGTGCCAGCAGACTGACCGCGGGGGGGGACAATCAGCCCCAGCATTTT
CDR3aa: CASRLTAGGDNQPQHF

abundance: -
j_gene: TRBJ2-2
v_gene: TRBV25-1
d_gene: -
CDR3nt: TGTGCCAGCAGTCCCAATCCCCCGCGCGACACCGGGGAGCTGTTTTTT
CDR3aa: CASSPNPPRDTGELFF

abundance: -
j_gene: TRBJ2-7
v_gene: TRBV3-1/TRBV3-2
d_gene: TRBD2
CDR3nt: TGTGCCAGCAGCTCCGGGACTAGCCCGGAGCCATACGAGCAGTACTTC
CDR3aa: CASSSGTSPEPYEQYF

abundance: -
j_gene: TRBJ1-1
v_gene: TRBV5-1
d_gene: -
CDR3nt: TGCGCCAGCAGCTTGTTATTGAACACTGAAGCTTTCTTT
CDR3aa: CASSLLLNTEAFF

abundance: -
j_gene: TRBJ2-5
v_gene: TRBV4-2
d_gene: TRBD1
CDR3nt: TGTGCCAGCAGCCAAGAAACAGGGGGCTTGGTAGAGACCCAGTACTTC
CDR3aa: CASSQETGGLVETQYF

abundance: once
j_gene: TRBJ1-2
v_gene: TRBV5-1
d_gene: -
CDR3nt: TGCGCCAGCAGCATACACTCAGGGGCGTCAAACTATGGCTACACCTTC
CDR3aa: CASSIHSGASNYGYTF

abundance: -
j_gene: TRBJ1-2
v_gene: TRBV2
d_gene: -
CDR3nt: TGTGCCAGCAGTGCAGGGGACTATGGCTACACCTTC
CDR3aa: CASSAGDYGYTF

abundance: -
j_gene: TRBJ1-5
v_gene: TRBV7-9
d_gene: TRBD1
CDR3nt: TGTGCCACCGGGCAGGGGGATCAGCCCCAGCATTTT
CDR3aa: CATGQGDQPQHF

abundance: -
j_gene: TRBJ2-2
v_gene: TRBV7-9
d_gene: TRBD1
CDR3nt: TGTGCCAGCAGCTTGTGGGACAGGGGGCCCACCGGGGAGCTGTTTTTT
CDR3aa: CASSLWDRGPTGELFF